The 15 T cell receptor beta chains reported below all come from one sample, sequenced in a study of blood T cell repertoires in COVID-19. Clones were read by immunoSEQ multiplex PCR, and TCRdb kept only the in-frame ones, dropping some. This sample yields 250,000 or so clones, of which over 75% are seen a single time; approximately 2% belongs to the top ten. Input material: PBMCs or T cells enriched from blood (not recorded which). The receptors here all came from a woman between 45 and 65 years old who had recovered from COVID-19.

The chain links TRBV28 to TRBJ2-7; D unresolved. CDR1 and CDR2 (germline): MDHEN, SYDVKM. The CDR3 is 15 residues long. Trimming removed 3 bases at V and 2 bases at J, with 14 bases between. CDR3 bases: TGTGCCAGCAGTTTCGCTGGAGTATACCCCTACGAGCAGTACTTC. Translating gives CASSFAGVYPYEQYF.

The chain carries TRBV7-9 and TRBJ2-1; D perhaps matches TRBD2 (5 bases). The germline gives CDR1 SEHNR, CDR2 FQNEAQ (reference sequence). With 3 bases removed from V and 9 bases from J, the gap between germline ends came to 9 bases. This CDR3 comprises 12 residues. DNA for the CDR3: TGTGCCAGCAGCTTTGGTGAGGGTGAGCAGTTCTTC. As protein: CASSFGEGEQFF.

This sequence joins TRBV7-2 and TRBJ2-7; a possible D gene is TRBD2 (6 bases). V was pared by 2 bases and J by 7 bases, with 18 bases between. The CDR3 spans 15 residues. Per the germline V gene, CDR1 is SGHTA and CDR2 is FQGNSA. The CDR3 region is CASSLSRIGAGEQYF. In DNA, the CDR3 is TGTGCCAGCAGCTTAAGTCGGATTGGCGCGGGAGAGCAGTACTTC.

The CDR3 DNA reads TGTGCCAGCAGCCATGAACAGGGGAGAAAACTGTTTTTT. Translating it yields CASSHEQGRKLFF. This rearrangement joins TRBV9 to TRBJ1-4; 7 nucleotides line up with TRBD1. Germline CDR1 is SGDLS and CDR2 is YYNGEE. V was pared by 4 bases and J by 10 bases, with 7 bases of the junction left unmatched. There are 13 residues in the CDR3. Together with reference TRBV9 and TRBJ1-4, the CDR3 gives the full variable domain: DSGVTQTPKHLITATGQRVTLRCSPRSGDLSVYWYQQSLDQGLQFLIQYYNGEERAKGNILERFSAQQFPDLHSELNLSSLELGDSALYFCASSHEQGRKLFFGSGTQLSVL.

This clone was counted once. This chain links TRBV5-6 with TRBJ2-7; 8 bases agree with TRBD1. The V and J ends lost 4 bases and 2 bases, in that order; junction bases with no gene match: 8. The length of the CDR3 is 15 residues. CDR1 and CDR2 (germline): SGHDT, YYEEEE. CDR3 DNA sequence: TGTGCCAGCAGCCTTTCCGGGACAGGTCCCTACGAGCAGTACTTC. It encodes CASSLSGTGPYEQYF.

The J gene is TRBJ1-5, the V gene TRBV9, with TRBD1 identical over 9 bases. Germline trimming cut 3 bases from V and 7 bases from J; bases unmatched to any gene: 5. Germline V gene lookup returns CDR1 SGDLS and CDR2 YYNGEE. The CDR3 contains 14 residues. The CDR3 nucleotides are TGTGCCAGCAGCGCCGACAGGGGGAGACAGCCCCAGCATTTT. It specifies CASSADRGRQPQHF.

The chain joins TRBV5-5 to TRBJ1-6; 9 positions agree with TRBD1. The CDR3 is 16 residues long. The germline CDR1 and CDR2 sequences are SGHKS and YYEKEE (reference sequence). V shed 0 bases and J 7 bases; nucleotides not matched to a gene: 5. CDR3 region: CASSLAYGQGNSPLHF. The CDR3, as DNA: TGTGCCAGCAGCTTGGCCTACGGACAGGGGAATTCACCCCTCCACTTT. The whole variable domain, remainder taken from reference TRBV5-5 and TRBJ1-6, is DAGVTQSPTHLIKTRGQQVTLRCSPISGHKSVSWYQQVLGQGPQFIFQYYEKEERGRGNFPDRFSARQFPNYSSELNVNALLLGDSALYLCASSLAYGQGNSPLHFGNGTRLTVT.

V is TRBV5-4 and J is TRBJ2-7; TRBD2 aligns across 7 bases. In germline, CDR1 is SGHNT, CDR2 YYREEE (reference sequence). V dropped 2 bases and J dropped 3; count of bases not matched to a gene: 5. This CDR3 region has 14 residues. The CDR3 region has the DNA TGTGCCAGCAGCTTTCGGGGCGGGAGCTACGAGCAGTACTTC. This sequence encodes CASSFRGGSYEQYF. The entire variable domain, with the rest obtained from reference TRBV5-4 and TRBJ2-7, is as follows: ETGVTQSPTHLIKTRGQQVTLRCSSQSGHNTVSWYQQALGQGPQFIFQYYREEENGRGNFPPRFSGLQFPNYSSELNVNALELDDSALYLCASSFRGGSYEQYFGPGTRLTVT.

The genes are TRBV7-6 and TRBJ1-4; 12 nucleotides match TRBD1. The CDR3 is made up of 16 amino acids. Trimming took 5 bases from V and 8 from J; bases not matched to a gene: 9. From germline, CDR1 is SGHVS and CDR2 FNYEAQ. The CDR3 DNA reads as TGTGCCAGCAGCGGGTGGGACAGGGGGCGAGGCGAAAAACTGTTTTTT. It codes for CASSGWDRGRGEKLFF.

The J gene is TRBJ2-1, the V gene TRBV19, with 12 bases fitting TRBD2. V shed 6 bases and J 1 base; nucleotides not matched to a gene: 4. This CDR3 spans 16 amino acids. CDR1 and CDR2 (germline): LNHDA, SQIVND (reference sequence). The CDR3 is CASRFTSGGSYNEQFF. The CDR3 DNA sequence: TGTGCCAGTAGATTTACTAGCGGGGGGTCCTACAATGAGCAGTTCTTC.

The gene calls are TRBV28 and TRBJ1-1; TRBD1 is a possible D gene (6 bases). The CDR3 is 15 amino acids. V lost 4 bases and J 7 bases, leaving 19 bases between the germline ends. The germline V gene has CDR1 MDHEN and CDR2 SYDVKM. The CDR3 sequence: CASSSSRRGWVEAFF. The CDR3 DNA reads TGTGCCAGCAGTTCCTCTCGCAGGGGCTGGGTTGAAGCTTTCTTT.

This clone was seen only once. The DNA of the CDR3 is TGCGCCAGCAGCCAAGATCGCGGGGGTGAAGAGACCCAGTACTTC. It is translated as CASSQDRGGEETQYF. The chain has TRBV4-1 and TRBJ2-5, with TRBD2 matching 7 bases. This CDR3 is 15 amino acids long. Germline assignment: CDR1 MGHRA and CDR2 YSYEKL. V lost 0 bases, J lost 3 bases, and 4 bases stayed unmatched.

J is TRBJ2-7 and V is TRBV29-1; TRBD2 matches 11 bases. From germline, CDR1 is SQVTM and CDR2 ANQGSEA. V gave up 5 bases and J gave up 0 bases; unmatched junction bases: 3. The CDR3 is 14 residues long. The CDR3 protein is CSVLTSGSSYEQYF. CDR3 coding DNA: TGCAGCGTTCTTACTAGCGGGAGCTCCTACGAGCAGTACTTC.

The chain couples TRBV7-9 to TRBJ2-7; TRBD2 agrees at 14 bases. Germline assignment: CDR1 SEHNR and CDR2 FQNEAQ (reference sequence). V was clipped by 1 base and J by 6 bases; unmatched bases: 5. The CDR3 spans 16 residues. The DNA of the CDR3 is TGTGCCAGCAGCTTAGGAGGGACTAGCGGGAGTATCGAGCAGTACTTC. Protein: CASSLGGTSGSIEQYF.

This sequence joins TRBV27 and TRBJ1-1; D not resolved. The V end was cut by 6 bases, the J end by 2 bases, with 16 bases between. Germline V gives CDR1 MNHEY, CDR2 SMNVEV (reference sequence). CDR3 length: 15 amino acids. CDR3 region: CASSPRISLNTEAFF. In nucleotides, the CDR3 is TGTGCCAGCAGCCCTAGGATCAGCCTCAACACTGAAGCTTTCTTT.